The 7 T cell receptor beta chains in this list originate from one sample, sequenced in a study of T-cell memory formation after mild COVID-19. TCRdb processed the 5' RACE reads anew with MiXCR; each CDR3 protein has one entry. Of fewer than 500,000 distinct CDR3 sequences listed, around a quarter are singletons. What was sequenced was PBMCs or a T cell subset sorted from them (not recorded which). These receptors were collected from an adult woman who had mild COVID-19 (a few samples of this study predate the infection). Cell type and time point are not known.

The chain is built from TRBV6-1 and TRBJ1-1; D gene uncertain. V lost 7 bases and J 2 bases, leaving 5 bases between the germline ends. The CDR3 has 11 amino acids. Germline CDR1 is MNHNS and CDR2 is SASEGT. The CDR3: CASITNTEAFF. CDR3 DNA sequence: TGTGCCAGCATCACCAACACTGAAGCTTTCTTT.

V and J are TRBV7-3 and TRBJ2-4, with 9 bases identical to TRBD1. Germline V CDR1 and CDR2: SGHTA, FQGTGA. J was trimmed by 5 bases and V by 5 bases; bases with no gene match: 10. The CDR3 length is 16 residues. The CDR3 DNA sequence: TGTGCCAGCAGCCCCACCGGGACAGGGACCCAAAACATTCAGTACTTC. Translated: CASSPTGTGTQNIQYF.

This clonotype was detected only a few times. The J gene is TRBJ2-3, the V gene TRBV6-2 or TRBV6-3; D is possibly TRBD1 or TRBD2 (5 bases each). The CDR3 spans 15 residues. In germline, CDR1 is MNHEY, CDR2 SVGEGT. Trimming pared 0 bases from V and 1 base from J, leaving 8 bases between. The chain's CDR3 is CASSYSGTRTDTQYF. The CDR3 DNA reads TGTGCCAGCAGTTACTCCGGGACCCGCACAGATACGCAGTATTTT.

This chain links TRBV14 with TRBJ1-2, with D hard to call. Trimming removed 0 bases from V and 8 bases from J, with 16 bases in between. There are 15 residues in the CDR3. In germline, CDR1 is SGHDN, CDR2 FVKESK. The CDR3 reads CASSQEGGKGGGYTF. The CDR3 region has the DNA TGTGCCAGCAGCCAAGAAGGAGGTAAAGGCGGCGGCTACACCTTC.

The J gene is TRBJ2-1, the V gene TRBV7-9, with D maybe TRBD1 (6 bases). Per the germline V gene, CDR1 is SEHNR and CDR2 is FQNEAQ (reference sequence). The CDR3 runs 15 residues. The germline V and J ends were trimmed by 0 bases and 4 bases, with 10 bases remaining between them. The CDR3 nucleotides read TGTGCCAGCAGCTTAGCGTTCGGGACATACAATGAGCAGTTCTTC. Translated, it gives CASSLAFGTYNEQFF.

The rearrangement links TRBV4-3 to TRBJ2-7; D is perhaps TRBD2 (5 bases). The germline V and J ends were trimmed by 1 base and 5 bases, with 12 bases remaining between them. The V gene's germline CDR1 is LGHNA and CDR2 YSLEER. The CDR3 runs to 14 residues. The CDR3 spells CASSQGSEGHEQYF. In DNA form, the CDR3 reads TGCGCCAGCAGCCAAGGTAGCGAAGGCCACGAGCAGTACTTC.

This chain joins TRBV27 and TRBJ2-7, with 7 bases identical to TRBD2. The CDR3 spans 15 residues. The V gene end was trimmed by 2 bases and the J gene end by 2 bases; junction bases not matched to a gene: 6. CDR1 is MNHEY, CDR2 SMNVEV, per germline (reference sequence). The CDR3 loop reads CASSLLAAGAYEQYF. The CDR3, as DNA: TGTGCCAGCAGTTTACTGGCGGCGGGGGCCTACGAGCAGTACTTC.